This T cell receptor (beta chain) was captured by sequencing in a study of shared clonotypes between healthy human individuals. Broader study findings: Incompleteness in sorted-subset sequencing, despite large depth, was shown by rarefaction.

Concerning this clone: Antigen specificity is unknown.

Method: immunoSEQ multiplex PCR; TCRdb's copy keeps in-frame clones and lacks some. The repertoire holds some 580,000 clones, with nearly 98% as singletons. Selected positively for CCR7 and CD45RO-negative, naive CD8 cells excluded terminally differentiated effector memory CD45RA+ cells. The CDR3 totals 15 residues. The sample was naive CD8+ T cells sorted from blood. V usage is TRBV21-1 and J usage is TRBJ1-2. TRBV21-1 is annotated as a pseudogene. This clonotype was sampled from a man aged 25-45 years in good health. CDR3 region: CASSKDSPGLYGYTF. The CDR3 DNA sequence: TGTGCCAGCAGCAAAGATAGTCCCGGCCTCTATGGCTACACCTTC.